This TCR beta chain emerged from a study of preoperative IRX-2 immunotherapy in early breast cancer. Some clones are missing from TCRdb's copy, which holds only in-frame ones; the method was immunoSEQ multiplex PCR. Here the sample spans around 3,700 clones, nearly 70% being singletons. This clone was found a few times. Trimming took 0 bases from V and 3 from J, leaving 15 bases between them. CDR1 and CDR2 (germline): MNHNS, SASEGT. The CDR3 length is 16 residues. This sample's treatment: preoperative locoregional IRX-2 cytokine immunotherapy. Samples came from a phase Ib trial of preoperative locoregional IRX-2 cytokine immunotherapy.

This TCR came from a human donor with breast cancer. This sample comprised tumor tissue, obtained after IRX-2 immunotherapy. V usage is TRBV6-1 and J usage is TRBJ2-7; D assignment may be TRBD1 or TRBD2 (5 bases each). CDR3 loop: CASSEASTGAFYEQYF. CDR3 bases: TGTGCCAGCAGTGAAGCATCTACCGGGGCCTTCTACGAGCAGTACTTC.